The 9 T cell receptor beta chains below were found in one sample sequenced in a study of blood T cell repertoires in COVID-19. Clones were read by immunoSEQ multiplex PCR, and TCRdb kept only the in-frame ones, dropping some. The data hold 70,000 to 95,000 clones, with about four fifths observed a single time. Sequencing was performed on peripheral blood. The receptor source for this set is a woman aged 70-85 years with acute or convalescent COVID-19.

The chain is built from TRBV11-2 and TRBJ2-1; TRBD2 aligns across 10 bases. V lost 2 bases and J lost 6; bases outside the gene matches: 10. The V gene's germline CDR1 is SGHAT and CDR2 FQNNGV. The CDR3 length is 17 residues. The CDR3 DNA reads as TGTGCCAGCAGCTTAAGGCTAGCGGGAGTGGAGCCCAATGAGCAGTTCTTC. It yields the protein CASSLRLAGVEPNEQFF. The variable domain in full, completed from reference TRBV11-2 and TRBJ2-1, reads EAGVAQSPRYKIIEKRQSVAFWCNPISGHATLYWYQQILGQGPKLLIQFQNNGVVDDSQLPKDRFSAERLKGVDSTLKIQPAKLEDSAVYLCASSLRLAGVEPNEQFFGPGTRLTVL.

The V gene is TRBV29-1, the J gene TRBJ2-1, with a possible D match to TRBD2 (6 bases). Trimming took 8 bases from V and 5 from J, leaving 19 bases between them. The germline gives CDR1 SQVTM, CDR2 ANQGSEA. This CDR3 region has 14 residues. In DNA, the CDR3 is TGCAGCACAAAAGCCTCCGGGGGTAACAATGAGCAGTTCTTC. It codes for CSTKASGGNNEQFF.

CDR3 amino acids: CASSQRTGKNTEAFF. CDR3 coding DNA: TGCGCCAGCAGTCAAAGGACAGGGAAGAACACTGAAGCTTTCTTT. The rearrangement links TRBV23-1 to TRBJ1-1; 8 nucleotides agree with TRBD1. TRBV23-1 is marked as an open reading frame, function uncertain. The junction had 3 bases not matched to a gene; V was cut back by 2 bases and J by 1 base. This CDR3 region has 15 residues.

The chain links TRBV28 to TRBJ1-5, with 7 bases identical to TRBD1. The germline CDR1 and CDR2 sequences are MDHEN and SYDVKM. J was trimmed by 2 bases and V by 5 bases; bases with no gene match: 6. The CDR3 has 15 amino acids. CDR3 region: CASSPTGIGNQPQHF. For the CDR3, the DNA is TGTGCCAGCAGTCCGACAGGGATTGGCAATCAGCCCCAGCATTTT.

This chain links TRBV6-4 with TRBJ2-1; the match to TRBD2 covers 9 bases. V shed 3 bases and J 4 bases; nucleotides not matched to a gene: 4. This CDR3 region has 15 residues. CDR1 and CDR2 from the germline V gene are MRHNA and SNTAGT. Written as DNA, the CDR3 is TGTGCCAGCAGTGATCCGCTAGCGGGGTACAATGAGCAGTTCTTC. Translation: CASSDPLAGYNEQFF.

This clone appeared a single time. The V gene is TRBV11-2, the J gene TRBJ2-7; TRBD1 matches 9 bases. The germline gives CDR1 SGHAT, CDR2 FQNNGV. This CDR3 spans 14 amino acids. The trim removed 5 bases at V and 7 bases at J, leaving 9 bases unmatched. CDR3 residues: CASSNTGGFWEQYF. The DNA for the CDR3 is TGTGCCAGCAGCAACACAGGGGGCTTCTGGGAGCAGTACTTC. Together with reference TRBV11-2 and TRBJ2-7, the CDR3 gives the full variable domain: EAGVAQSPRYKIIEKRQSVAFWCNPISGHATLYWYQQILGQGPKLLIQFQNNGVVDDSQLPKDRFSAERLKGVDSTLKIQPAKLEDSAVYLCASSNTGGFWEQYFGPGTRLTVT.

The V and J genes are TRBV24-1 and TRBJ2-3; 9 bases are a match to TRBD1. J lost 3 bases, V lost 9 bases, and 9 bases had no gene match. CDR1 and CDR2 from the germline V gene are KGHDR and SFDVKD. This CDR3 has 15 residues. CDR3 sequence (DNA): TGTGCCACCTCGACGGACAGGGGTAGGACAGATACGCAGTATTTT. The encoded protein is CATSTDRGRTDTQYF.

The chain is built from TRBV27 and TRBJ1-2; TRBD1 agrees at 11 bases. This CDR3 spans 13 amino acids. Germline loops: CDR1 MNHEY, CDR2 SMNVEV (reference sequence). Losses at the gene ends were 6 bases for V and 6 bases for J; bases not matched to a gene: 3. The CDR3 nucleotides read TGTGCCAGCAGCTGGACAGGGGGCAATGGCTACACCTTC. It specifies CASSWTGGNGYTF.

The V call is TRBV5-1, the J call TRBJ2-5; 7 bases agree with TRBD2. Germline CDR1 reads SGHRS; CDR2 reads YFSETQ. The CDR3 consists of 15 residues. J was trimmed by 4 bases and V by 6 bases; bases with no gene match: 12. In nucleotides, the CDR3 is TGCGCCAGCACCAGGAGCGGGGTATCGAGAGAGACCCAGTACTTC. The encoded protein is CASTRSGVSRETQYF.